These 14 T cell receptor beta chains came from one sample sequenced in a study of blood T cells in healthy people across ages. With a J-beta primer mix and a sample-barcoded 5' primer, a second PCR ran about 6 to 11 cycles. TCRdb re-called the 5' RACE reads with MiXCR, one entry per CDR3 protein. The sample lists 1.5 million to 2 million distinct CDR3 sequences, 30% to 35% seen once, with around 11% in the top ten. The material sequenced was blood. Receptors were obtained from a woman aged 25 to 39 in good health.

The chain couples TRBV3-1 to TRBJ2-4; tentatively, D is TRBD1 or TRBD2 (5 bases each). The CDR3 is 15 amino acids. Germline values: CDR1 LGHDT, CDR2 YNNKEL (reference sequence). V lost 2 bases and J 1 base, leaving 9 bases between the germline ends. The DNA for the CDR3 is TGTGCCAGCAGCCAACCCGGGACGGCCAAAAACATTCAGTACTTC. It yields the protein CASSQPGTAKNIQYF.

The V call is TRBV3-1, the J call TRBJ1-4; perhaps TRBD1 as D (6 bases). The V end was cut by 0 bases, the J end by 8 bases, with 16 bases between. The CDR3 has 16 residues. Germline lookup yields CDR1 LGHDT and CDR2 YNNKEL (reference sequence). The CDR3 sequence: CASSQEATGGKEKLFF. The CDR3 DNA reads TGTGCCAGCAGCCAAGAAGCGACAGGAGGGAAAGAAAAACTGTTTTTT.

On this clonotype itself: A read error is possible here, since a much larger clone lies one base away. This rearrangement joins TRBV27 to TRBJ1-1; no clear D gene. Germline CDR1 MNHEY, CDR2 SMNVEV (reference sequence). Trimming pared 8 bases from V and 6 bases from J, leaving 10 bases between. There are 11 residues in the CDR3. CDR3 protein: CASGSGAEAFF. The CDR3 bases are TGTGCCAGCGGTTCCGGGGCTGAAGCTTTCTTT.

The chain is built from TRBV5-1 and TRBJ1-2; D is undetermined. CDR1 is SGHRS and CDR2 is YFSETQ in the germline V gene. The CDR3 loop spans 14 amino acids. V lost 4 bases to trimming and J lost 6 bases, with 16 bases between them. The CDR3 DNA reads TGCGCCAGCAGCGGGGAGCCTGCGGCGAATGGCTACACCTTC. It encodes CASSGEPAANGYTF.

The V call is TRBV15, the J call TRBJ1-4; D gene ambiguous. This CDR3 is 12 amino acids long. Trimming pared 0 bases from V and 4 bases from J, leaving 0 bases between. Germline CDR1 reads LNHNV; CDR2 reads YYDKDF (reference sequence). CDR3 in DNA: TGTGCCACCAGCAGAGATAATGAAAAACTGTTTTTT. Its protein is CATSRDNEKLFF. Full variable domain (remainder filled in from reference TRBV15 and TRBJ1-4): DAMVIQNPRYQVTQFGKPVTLSCSQTLNHNVMYWYQQKSSQAPKLLFHYYDKDFNNEADTPDNFQSRRPNTSFCFLDIRSPGLGDTAMYLCATSRDNEKLFFGSGTQLSVL.

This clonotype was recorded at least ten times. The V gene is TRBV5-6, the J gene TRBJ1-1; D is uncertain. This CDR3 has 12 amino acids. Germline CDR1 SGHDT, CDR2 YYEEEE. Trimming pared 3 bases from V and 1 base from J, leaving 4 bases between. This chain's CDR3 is CASSWGNTEAFF. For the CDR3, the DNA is TGTGCCAGCAGCTGGGGGAACACTGAAGCTTTCTTT.

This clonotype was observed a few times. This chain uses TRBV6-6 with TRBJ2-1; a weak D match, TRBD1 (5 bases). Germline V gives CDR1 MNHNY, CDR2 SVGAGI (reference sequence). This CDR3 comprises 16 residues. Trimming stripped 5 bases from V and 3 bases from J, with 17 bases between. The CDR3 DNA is TGTGCCAGCAGTAAAGCAGGGCTCGGGTACTACAATGAGCAGTTCTTC. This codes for CASSKAGLGYYNEQFF.

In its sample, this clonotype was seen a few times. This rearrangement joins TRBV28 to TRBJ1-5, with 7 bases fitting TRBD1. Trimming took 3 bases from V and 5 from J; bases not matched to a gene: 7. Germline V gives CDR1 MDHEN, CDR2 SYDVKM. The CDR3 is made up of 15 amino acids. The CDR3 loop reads CASSFTDRVHQPQHF. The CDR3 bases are TGTGCCAGCAGTTTCACCGACAGGGTTCATCAGCCCCAGCATTTT.

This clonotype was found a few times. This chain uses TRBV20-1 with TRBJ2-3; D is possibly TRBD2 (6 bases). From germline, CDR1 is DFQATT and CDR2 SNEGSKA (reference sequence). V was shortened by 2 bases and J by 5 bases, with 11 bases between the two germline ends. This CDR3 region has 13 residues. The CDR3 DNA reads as TGCAGTGCTAGATCGGAGGGGATAGATACGCAGTATTTT. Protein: CSARSEGIDTQYF.

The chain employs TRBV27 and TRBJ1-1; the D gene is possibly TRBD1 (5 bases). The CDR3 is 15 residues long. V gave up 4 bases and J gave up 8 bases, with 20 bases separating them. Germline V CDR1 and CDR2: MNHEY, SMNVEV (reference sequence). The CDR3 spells CASSSFTGAPAEAFF. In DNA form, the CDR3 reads TGTGCCAGCAGTTCTTTTACCGGGGCTCCGGCAGAAGCTTTCTTT.

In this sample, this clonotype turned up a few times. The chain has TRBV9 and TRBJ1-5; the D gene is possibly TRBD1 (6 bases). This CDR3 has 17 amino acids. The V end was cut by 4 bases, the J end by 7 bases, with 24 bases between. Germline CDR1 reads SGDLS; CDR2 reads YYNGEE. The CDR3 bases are TGTGCCAGCAGCCCGGAGAGTTGTGGGGTTCAGGGGCAGCCCCAGCATTTT. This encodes CASSPESCGVQGQPQHF. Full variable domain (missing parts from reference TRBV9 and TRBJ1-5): DSGVTQTPKHLITATGQRVTLRCSPRSGDLSVYWYQQSLDQGLQFLIQYYNGEERAKGNILERFSAQQFPDLHSELNLSSLELGDSALYFCASSPESCGVQGQPQHFGDGTRLSIL.

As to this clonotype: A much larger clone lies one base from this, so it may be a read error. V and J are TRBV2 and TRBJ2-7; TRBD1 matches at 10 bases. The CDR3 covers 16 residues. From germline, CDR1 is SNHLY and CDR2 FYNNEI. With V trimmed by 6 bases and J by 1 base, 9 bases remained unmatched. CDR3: CASSYPRGQGSYEQYF. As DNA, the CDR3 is TGTGCCAGCAGCTACCCTCGGGGACAGGGGTCCTACGAGCAGTACTTC.

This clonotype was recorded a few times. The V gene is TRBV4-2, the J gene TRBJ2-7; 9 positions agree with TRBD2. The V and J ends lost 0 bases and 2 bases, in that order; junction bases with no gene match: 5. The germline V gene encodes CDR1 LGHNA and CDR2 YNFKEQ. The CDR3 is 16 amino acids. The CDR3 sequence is CASSQEGTSFTYEQYF. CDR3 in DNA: TGTGCCAGCAGCCAAGAGGGGACTAGCTTTACCTACGAGCAGTACTTC.

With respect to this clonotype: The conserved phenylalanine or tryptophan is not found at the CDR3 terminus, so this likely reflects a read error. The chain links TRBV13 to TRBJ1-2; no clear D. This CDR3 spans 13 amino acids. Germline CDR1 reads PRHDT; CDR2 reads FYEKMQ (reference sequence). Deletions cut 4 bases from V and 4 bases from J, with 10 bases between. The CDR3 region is CASSSTGFYGYTV. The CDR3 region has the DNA TGTGCCAGCAGCTCCACGGGCTTCTATGGCTACACCGTC.